The 19 T cell receptor beta chains reported below all come from one sample, sequenced in a study of T cells in Graves' hyperthyroidism and ophthalmopathy. TCR beta CDR3 region amplification was performed from RNA transcripts. The HTBI primer set drove a first-round RT-PCR of the TCR CDR3. TCRdb ran MiXCR on the multiplex PCR reads and lists one entry per CDR3 protein. The table shows 450,000 to 650,000 distinct CDR3 sequences, with around 20% occurring only once. The sequencing sample was made of blood. These receptors were obtained from a man younger than 35 with Graves' hyperthyroidism.

This clonotype appeared many times. The chain uses TRBV12-3 or TRBV12-4 and TRBJ2-7; maybe TRBD2 (6 bases). Trimming cost V 4 bases and J 5 bases, with 9 bases left between them. This CDR3 region has 12 residues. The CDR3 nucleotides are TGTGCCAGCAGTTCCTCGGGGGACGAGCAGTACTTC. This gives the protein CASSSSGDEQYF.

This clonotype was recorded many times. For the CDR3, the DNA is TGTGCCAGCAGTCCGTTAACCGGGGAGCTGTTTTTT. This codes for CASSPLTGELFF. This chain joins TRBV6-5 and TRBJ2-2, with unresolved D. The CDR3 runs 12 residues. Germline lookup yields CDR1 MNHEY and CDR2 SVGAGI. Trimming took off 5 bases at V and 5 bases at J, with 6 bases between the two ends.

V gene TRBV7-9 combines with J gene TRBJ2-5; TRBD2 might be the D (5 bases). The CDR3 sequence is 12 residues long. The germline CDR1 and CDR2 sequences are SEHNR and FQNEAQ (reference sequence). V lost 5 bases and J lost 5, with 9 bases in between. The DNA of the CDR3 is TGTGCCAGCAGCAAGAGGGAGGAGACCCAGTACTTC. Translated: CASSKREETQYF.

This clonotype was seen repeatedly, ten times or more. The chain couples TRBV12-3 or TRBV12-4 to TRBJ2-5, with TRBD1 as a possible D gene (5 bases). The V end was cut by 3 bases, the J end by 4 bases, with 21 bases between. This CDR3 region has 17 residues. In nucleotides, the CDR3 is TGTGCCAGCAGTTTTTTTACCGTCCCAGGGATTATAGAGACCCAGTACTTC. Residues: CASSFFTVPGIIETQYF.

Only a few counts were recorded for this clonotype. The CDR3 nucleotides read TGTGCCAGCAGCGCGGACAGGGGTGGTCAGCCCCAGCATTTT. Protein: CASSADRGGQPQHF. V and J are TRBV12-3 or TRBV12-4 and TRBJ1-5, with 9 nucleotides matching TRBD1. The CDR3 is 14 amino acids. With 6 bases clipped from V and 6 bases from J, the junction kept 6 bases outside the gene matches.

This clonotype has a handful of counts. The V gene is TRBV6-1, the J gene TRBJ2-5, with D hard to call. The CDR3 loop spans 11 amino acids. From germline, CDR1 is MNHNS and CDR2 SASEGT. Trimming pared 10 bases from V and 1 base from J, leaving 7 bases between. This CDR3 reads CATRIQETQYF. In DNA, the CDR3 is TGTGCCACTAGAATCCAAGAGACCCAGTACTTC.

This clonotype has a count of ten or more. The V call is TRBV28, the J call TRBJ1-3; D gene ambiguous. V shed 1 base and J shed 2 bases, with 15 bases lying between them. The germline V gene has CDR1 MDHEN and CDR2 SYDVKM. The CDR3 runs to 17 residues. CDR3 bases: TGTGCCAGCAGTTTATCAGGAGGGCCAAGAGCTGGAAACACCATATATTTT. Protein product: CASSLSGGPRAGNTIYF.

This clonotype has a single count. The chain combines TRBV5-1 with TRBJ1-2, with a possible D match to TRBD1 (6 bases). Trimming removed 2 bases at V and 8 bases at J, with 16 bases between. Germline assignment: CDR1 SGHRS and CDR2 YFSETQ. This CDR3 has 14 amino acids. The CDR3 coding sequence is TGCGCCAGCAGCTTCGGGACAACAGGAGAAGGCTACACCTTC. Its translation: CASSFGTTGEGYTF.

Many counts were recorded for this clonotype. V usage is TRBV7-6 and J usage is TRBJ1-1; D gene uncertain. Germline V gene data show CDR1 as SGHVS and CDR2 as FNYEAQ. The CDR3 has 16 amino acids. Trimming removed 4 bases from V and 0 bases from J, with 15 bases in between. The CDR3 here is CASSSPNGPMNTEAFF. The CDR3 DNA sequence: TGTGCCAGCAGCTCCCCCAACGGGCCCATGAACACTGAAGCTTTCTTT. The variable domain in full, with the rest retrieved from reference TRBV7-6 and TRBJ1-1, is GAGVSQSPRYKVTKRGQDVALRCDPISGHVSLYWYRQALGQGPEFLTYFNYEAQQDKSGLPNDRFSAERPEGSISTLTIQRTEQRDSAMYRCASSSPNGPMNTEAFFGQGTRLTVV.

The chain's CDR3 is CASSHLYTGEKYEQYF. The CDR3 DNA follows: TGTGCCAGCAGTCACCTATATACGGGGGAGAAATACGAGCAGTACTTC. The chain recombines TRBV6-5 with TRBJ2-7; perhaps TRBD2 as D (6 bases). Germline V lookup: CDR1 MNHEY, CDR2 SVGAGI. Deletions cut 5 bases from V and 4 bases from J, with 21 bases between. The CDR3 sequence is 16 residues long.

This clonotype was found many times. CDR3 DNA sequence: TGTGCCAGAAGGTCTAAAATCCCCTACGAGCAGTACTTC. It is translated as CARRSKIPYEQYF. V and J are TRBV2 and TRBJ2-7; D not resolved. Germline CDR1 reads SNHLY; CDR2 reads FYNNEI. With 9 bases removed from V and 2 bases from J, the gap between germline ends came to 14 bases. The CDR3 has 13 residues.

This clonotype has at least ten counts. The chain uses TRBV28 and TRBJ2-7; 8 nucleotides match TRBD1. The V segment lost 6 bases and the J segment 4 bases; nucleotides outside the gene matches: 8. CDR1 is MDHEN and CDR2 is SYDVKM in the germline V gene. CDR3 length: 14 residues. The CDR3 spells CASRRSRGLYEQYF. The DNA for the CDR3 is TGTGCCAGCAGGAGGAGCAGGGGGCTGTACGAGCAGTACTTC. Together with reference TRBV28 and TRBJ2-7, the CDR3 gives the full variable domain: DVKVTQSSRYLVKRTGEKVFLECVQDMDHENMFWYRQDPGLGLRLIYFSYDVKMKEKGDIPEGYSVSREKKERFSLILESASTNQTSMYLCASRRSRGLYEQYFGPGTRLTVT.

This clonotype was picked up many times. This sequence joins TRBV12-3 or TRBV12-4 and TRBJ2-4; 9 bases line up with TRBD2. With V trimmed by 8 bases and J by 5 bases, 1 base remained unmatched. The CDR3 runs to 12 residues. CDR3: CASRGGENIQYF. The CDR3 region has the DNA TGTGCCAGCCGCGGGGGGGAAAACATTCAGTACTTC.

The chain has TRBV10-3 and TRBJ1-1, with D perhaps matching TRBD1 (5 bases). The CDR3 has 12 residues. Germline assignment: CDR1 ENHRY and CDR2 SYGVKD. The V end was cut by 10 bases, the J end by 3 bases, with 12 bases between. The CDR3 coding sequence is TGTGCCACCACCTTAGGGGACACTGAAGCTTTCTTT. Protein: CATTLGDTEAFF.

This clonotype was found many times. The V call is TRBV6-5, the J call TRBJ2-5, with a possible D match to TRBD2 (7 bases). The CDR3 is made up of 13 amino acids. Germline loops: CDR1 MNHEY, CDR2 SVGAGI. Between the trimmed V and J ends, which lost 8 bases and 4 bases, there was a span of 14 bases. DNA for the CDR3: TGTGCCAGCCAAGTAGGGGGGGGAGAGACCCAGTACTTC. Its translation: CASQVGGGETQYF.

The sample holds many counts of this clonotype. V usage is TRBV28 and J usage is TRBJ2-5, with D unclear. CDR1 and CDR2 (germline): MDHEN, SYDVKM. V gave up 5 bases and J gave up 4 bases, with 5 bases separating them. The CDR3 runs to 11 residues. The CDR3 here is CASSHLETQYF. In DNA form, the CDR3 reads TGTGCCAGCAGTCACCTAGAGACCCAGTACTTC.

In its sample, this clonotype was seen many times. The chain is built from TRBV28 and TRBJ1-2; no firm D call. Germline lookup yields CDR1 MDHEN and CDR2 SYDVKM. CDR3 length equals 12 residues. V shed 6 bases and J shed 6 bases, with 11 bases lying between them. The DNA for the CDR3 is TGTGCCAGCAGGAAACCACGGGATGGCTACACCTTC. Translating it yields CASRKPRDGYTF.

This clonotype was observed a few times. The chain joins TRBV11-2 to TRBJ2-6, with TRBD2 as a possible D gene (6 bases). The germline V gene has CDR1 SGHAT and CDR2 FQNNGV. V lost 5 bases, J lost 0 bases, and 14 bases lay in between. The CDR3 is 17 amino acids. The CDR3 reads CASSRGAGSSGANVLTF. DNA for the CDR3: TGTGCCAGCAGCCGAGGGGCGGGGAGCTCTGGGGCCAACGTCCTGACTTTC.

The CDR3 coding sequence is TGTGCCAGCAGTTACGAGCGGGGGGAGACCCAGTACTTC. Encoded protein: CASSYERGETQYF. This chain links TRBV6-5 with TRBJ2-5; 8 nucleotides line up with TRBD2. Trimming cost V 2 bases and J 5 bases; bases outside gene matches: 1. Germline loops: CDR1 MNHEY, CDR2 SVGAGI. The CDR3 extends over 13 amino acids.